A single sample is the source of the 25 T cell receptor beta chains below, sequenced in a study of T-cell memory formation after mild COVID-19. MiXCR, run by TCRdb on the 5' RACE reads, gives a single entry per CDR3 protein. The sample records roughly 500,000 distinct CDR3 sequences, roughly 22% being singletons. Material for sequencing was PBMCs or a T cell subset sorted from them (not recorded which). Receptor source: an adult woman who had mild COVID-19 (a few samples of this study predate the infection). Cell type and time point are not known.

The sample holds a few counts of this clonotype. This sequence joins TRBV5-1 and TRBJ2-1; D possibly corresponds to TRBD2 (6 bases). Germline CDR1 is SGHRS and CDR2 is YFSETQ. This CDR3 region has 16 residues. The V end lost 0 bases, the J end lost 1 base, and 11 bases lay between the germline ends. As DNA, the CDR3 is TGCGCCAGCAGCTTGGCCGGGGGTATATCCTACAATGAGCAGTTCTTC. Translated: CASSLAGGISYNEQFF.

The chain couples TRBV6-6 to TRBJ1-1; TRBD1 matches 8 bases. After removal of 2 bases from V and 2 bases from J, the junction contained 10 bases not matched to a gene. CDR1 is MNHNY, CDR2 SVGAGI, per germline (reference sequence). The CDR3 totals 17 residues. Written as DNA, the CDR3 is TGTGCCAGCAGTTACGACACCCGGACAGGGATAAACACTGAAGCTTTCTTT. This gives the protein CASSYDTRTGINTEAFF.

This clonotype was picked up a small number of times. The chain couples TRBV6-5 to TRBJ2-1; weak D call: TRBD2 (6 bases). Germline CDR1 and CDR2: MNHEY and SVGAGI. The CDR3 is 14 amino acids. Trimming stripped 7 bases from V and 10 bases from J, with 20 bases between. Here the CDR3 reads CASTRVPRGGEQFF. The CDR3 coding sequence is TGTGCCAGCACCCGGGTACCCCGTGGGGGGGAGCAGTTCTTC.

This clonotype was seen a handful of times. The chain combines TRBV9 with TRBJ1-4; 7 nucleotides match TRBD1. J gave up 5 bases and V 3 bases, and 10 bases lay outside the gene matches. CDR3 length: 16 residues. CDR1 is SGDLS and CDR2 is YYNGEE in the germline V gene. The CDR3 loop is CASSEGTVALNEKLFF. The CDR3 nucleotides are TGTGCCAGCAGCGAGGGGACAGTTGCCCTCAATGAAAAACTGTTTTTT.

In this sample, this clonotype turned up a few times. CDR3 amino acids: CASSFQPSTEAFF. The CDR3 DNA follows: TGCGCCAGCAGCTTTCAACCCTCCACTGAAGCTTTCTTT. V usage is TRBV5-1 and J usage is TRBJ1-1; D unresolved. The CDR3 covers 13 residues. The V end lost 2 bases, the J end lost 4 bases, and 9 bases lay between the germline ends. CDR1 SGHRS and CDR2 YFSETQ come from the germline V gene.

The genes are TRBV7-9 and TRBJ1-2; perhaps TRBD1 as D (5 bases). CDR1 SEHNR and CDR2 FQNEAQ come from the germline V gene (reference sequence). V was pared by 7 bases and J by 1 base, with 22 bases between. CDR3 size: 17 residues. The CDR3 spells CASISPGPRVDNYGYTF. The CDR3 nucleotides read TGTGCCAGCATCAGCCCGGGACCCCGGGTTGATAACTATGGCTACACCTTC.

The chain uses TRBV3-1 and TRBJ1-6; 8 bases line up with TRBD1. The J segment lost 7 bases and the V segment lost 4 bases, leaving 6 bases of the junction unmatched. The CDR3 is 15 residues long. From germline, CDR1 is LGHDT and CDR2 YNNKEL (reference sequence). CDR3 in DNA: TGTGCCAGCAGCCTCGGGACAGGATTAAATTCACCCCTCCACTTT. Its translation: CASSLGTGLNSPLHF.

As to this clonotype: The germline gene is not matched at one end of the junction; a read error may be the cause. This chain connects TRBV15 to TRBJ2-1; D call uncertain. The CDR3 contains 14 residues. Germline CDR1 reads LNHNV; CDR2 reads YYDKDF (reference sequence). The CDR3 DNA follows: TGTGACACCAGCAGAGATCCGGTCGACAATGAGCAGTTCTTC. It codes for CDTSRDPVDNEQFF. Complete variable domain (other parts from reference TRBV15 and TRBJ2-1): DAMVIQNPRYQVTQFGKPVTLSCSQTLNHNVMYWYQQKSSQAPKLLFHYYDKDFNNEADTPDNFQSRRPNTSFCFLDIRSPGLGDTAMYLCDTSRDPVDNEQFFGPGTRLTVL.

A remark on this clonotype: At one of its ends the junction is not consistent with the germline gene, which may arise from a read error. The J gene is TRBJ1-2, the V gene TRBV12-3 or TRBV12-4, with a weak D call TRBD1 (5 bases). The CDR3 is 11 amino acids. DNA of the CDR3: TGTGCCAGCAGTTTATTAGGGGTCCCCAACTTC. It encodes CASSLLGVPNF.

The chain joins TRBV4-1 to TRBJ2-7; D tentatively reads TRBD1 or TRBD2 (5 bases each). Deletions cut 1 base from V and 2 bases from J, with 12 bases between. There are 15 residues in the CDR3. Germline CDR1 MGHRA, CDR2 YSYEKL. The CDR3 DNA is TGCGCCAGCAGCCAAGTGGGGACCGTGCCCTACGAGCAGTACTTC. This sequence encodes CASSQVGTVPYEQYF.

The chain joins TRBV19 to TRBJ1-2; tentatively, D is TRBD1 (5 bases). The CDR3 has 15 amino acids. Between the trimmed V and J ends, which lost 4 bases and 4 bases, there was a span of 16 bases. In germline, CDR1 is LNHDA, CDR2 SQIVND (reference sequence). The CDR3 protein is CASSRGGTPTYGYTF. CDR3 sequence (DNA): TGTGCCAGTAGTAGGGGGGGAACCCCCACCTATGGCTACACCTTC.

The V gene is TRBV5-1, the J gene TRBJ2-5, with D perhaps TRBD1 (6 bases). V shed 0 bases and J shed 1 base, with 10 bases lying between them. Germline CDR1 is SGHRS and CDR2 is YFSETQ. This CDR3 spans 15 amino acids. CDR3 residues: CASSLGGQVQETQYF. CDR3 bases: TGCGCCAGCAGCTTGGGGGGACAAGTCCAAGAGACCCAGTACTTC.

The chain is built from TRBV9 and TRBJ2-1, with TRBD1 matching over 9 bases. Germline values: CDR1 SGDLS, CDR2 YYNGEE. The CDR3 runs 13 residues. V shed 3 bases and J 9 bases; nucleotides not matched to a gene: 4. The CDR3 sequence is CASSDMDRGEQFF. The CDR3 DNA reads as TGTGCCAGCAGCGATATGGACAGGGGTGAGCAGTTCTTC.

The J gene is TRBJ1-1, the V gene TRBV29-1, with D perhaps matching TRBD1 (6 bases). From germline, CDR1 is SQVTM and CDR2 ANQGSEA. V lost 7 bases and J 0 bases, leaving 9 bases between the germline ends. CDR3 length: 12 amino acids. CDR3 region: CSGDTLNTEAFF. CDR3 coding DNA: TGCAGCGGGGACACCCTGAACACTGAAGCTTTCTTT.

This clonotype was detected only a few times. The chain couples TRBV20-1 to TRBJ1-5; maybe TRBD1 (5 bases). Germline V gene data show CDR1 as DFQATT and CDR2 as SNEGSKA (reference sequence). Between the trimmed V and J ends, which lost 0 bases and 7 bases, there was a span of 19 bases. The length of the CDR3 is 16 residues. Here the CDR3 reads CSARDRGRLVSQPQHF. The CDR3 region has the DNA TGCAGTGCTAGAGATAGGGGCCGCTTAGTTAGCCAGCCCCAGCATTTT.

The rearrangement uses TRBV6-5 and TRBJ2-7; D may be TRBD1 (6 bases). The CDR3 length is 14 residues. Looked up from germline, CDR1 is MNHEY and CDR2 is SVGAGI. Trimming took 0 bases from V and 3 from J, leaving 9 bases between them. The CDR3 protein is CASSYSRQVYEQYF. Written as DNA, the CDR3 is TGTGCCAGCAGTTACTCCCGACAGGTCTACGAGCAGTACTTC.

The V call is TRBV9, the J call TRBJ2-1; the D gene is possibly TRBD2 (6 bases). The V and J ends lost 0 bases and 7 bases respectively, with 14 bases between them. The CDR3 is made up of 15 amino acids. The V gene's germline CDR1 is SGDLS and CDR2 YYNGEE. This chain's CDR3 is CASSVAGGLKNEQFF. The CDR3 nucleotides are TGTGCCAGCAGCGTAGCTGGGGGACTCAAGAATGAGCAGTTCTTC.

The V gene is TRBV25-1, the J gene TRBJ1-6; the D is unclear. Trimming removed 8 bases at V and 7 bases at J, with 9 bases between. CDR3 length equals 12 residues. Germline CDR1 is MGHDK and CDR2 is SYGVNS. CDR3 coding DNA: TGTGCCAGCTGCCTATCAAATTCACCCCTCCACTTT. It codes for CASCLSNSPLHF.

This clonotype was detected only a few times. The chain combines TRBV20-1 with TRBJ2-5, with 9 bases matching TRBD1. This CDR3 comprises 17 residues. After removal of 3 bases from V and 5 bases from J, the junction contained 16 bases not matched to a gene. CDR1 and CDR2 (germline): DFQATT, SNEGSKA (reference sequence). The CDR3 bases are TGCAGTGCTAGTAGCGGTTCGGGACAGGGTCCTCTGGAGACCCAGTACTTC. Translating it yields CSASSGSGQGPLETQYF.

The chain recombines TRBV20-1 with TRBJ1-6; 7 nucleotides line up with TRBD1. The V gene end was trimmed by 3 bases and the J gene end by 7 bases; junction bases not matched to a gene: 12. Germline V gene data show CDR1 as DFQATT and CDR2 as SNEGSKA (reference sequence). The CDR3 totals 16 residues. As DNA, the CDR3 is TGCAGTGCTAGGCCCTACAGGGGAACAAGGAATTCACCCCTCCACTTT. Its protein is CSARPYRGTRNSPLHF.

The chain recombines TRBV7-9 with TRBJ2-7; no firm D call. The length of the CDR3 is 12 residues. Germline V lookup: CDR1 SEHNR, CDR2 FQNEAQ (reference sequence). Trimming removed 5 bases at V and 6 bases at J, with 11 bases between. CDR3 sequence reads: CASSVLPVEQYF. The CDR3 bases are TGTGCCAGCAGCGTTCTCCCGGTCGAGCAGTACTTC.

This chain connects TRBV12-3 or TRBV12-4 to TRBJ2-3, with no clear D. Trimming pared 3 bases from V and 4 bases from J, leaving 14 bases between. The CDR3 covers 15 residues. The CDR3 reads CASSFIPPVADTQYF. CDR3 nucleotides: TGTGCCAGCAGTTTTATCCCCCCGGTCGCAGATACGCAGTATTTT.

This clonotype was observed a handful of times. This chain connects TRBV4-1 to TRBJ2-1; 7 bases agree with TRBD2. From germline, CDR1 is MGHRA and CDR2 YSYEKL. The CDR3 contains 14 residues. The junction had 1 base not matched to a gene; V was cut back by 3 bases and J by 2 bases. CDR3 nucleotide sequence: TGCGCCAGCAGCCACGGGGGGACCTACAATGAGCAGTTCTTC. Protein: CASSHGGTYNEQFF.

This clonotype was observed a handful of times. CDR3 protein: CASSPRGATESNQPQHF. CDR3 DNA: TGTGCCAGCTCACCCCGCGGAGCGACAGAGAGCAATCAGCCCCAGCATTTT. V is TRBV18 and J is TRBJ1-5; tentatively, D is TRBD1 (5 bases). CDR1 and CDR2 (germline): KGHSH, LQKENI. V was cut by 3 bases and J by 1 base, with 16 bases left in between. The CDR3 has 17 residues.

The V and J genes are TRBV18 and TRBJ1-5; possibly TRBD1 for D (6 bases). The CDR3 covers 15 residues. V dropped 3 bases and J dropped 4 bases, with 13 bases sitting between them. Per the germline V gene, CDR1 is KGHSH and CDR2 is LQKENI. The CDR3 reads CASSPTGQKNQPQHF. Here the CDR3 DNA reads TGTGCCAGCTCACCTACCGGACAGAAGAATCAGCCCCAGCATTTT.